Shown below are 25 T cell receptor beta chains from a single sample sequenced in a study of blood T cell repertoires in COVID-19. The assay was immunoSEQ multiplex PCR, and TCRdb's table has in-frame clones only and misses some. The profile shows 250,000 to 350,000 clones, 80% to 90% of them singletons. Sequenced input: PBMCs or T cells enriched from blood (not recorded which). The receptors stem from a woman in her thirties who had recovered from COVID-19.

The V call is TRBV7-3, the J call TRBJ2-3; 7 bases align to TRBD1. This CDR3 comprises 15 residues. Germline CDR1 SGHTA, CDR2 FQGTGA. The V gene end was trimmed by 5 bases and the J gene end by 7 bases; junction bases not matched to a gene: 12. The CDR3 sequence: CASSKTLTGENTQYF. CDR3 DNA: TGTGCCAGCAGCAAAACATTAACAGGGGAAAATACGCAGTATTTT.

The chain uses TRBV19 and TRBJ1-2, with D hard to call. CDR3 length equals 11 residues. V lost 6 bases and J 5 bases, leaving 7 bases between the germline ends. Germline CDR1 is LNHDA and CDR2 is SQIVND (reference sequence). The CDR3: CASSRGYGYTF. In DNA, the CDR3 is TGTGCCAGTAGCCGGGGATATGGCTACACCTTC.

The gene calls are TRBV5-4 and TRBJ2-3; 9 bases agree with TRBD2. The CDR3 consists of 17 residues. Trimming at V came to 3 bases and at J to 2 bases, leaving 10 bases not matched to a gene. Germline-derived CDR1 and CDR2 are SGHNT and YYREEE (reference sequence). The chain's CDR3 is CASSSATRGGPTDTQYF. CDR3 DNA: TGTGCCAGCAGCTCAGCCACGCGGGGGGGACCCACAGATACGCAGTATTTT.

V is TRBV4-2 and J is TRBJ2-3, with TRBD2 matching over 9 bases. CDR1 LGHNA and CDR2 YNFKEQ come from the germline V gene. The CDR3 contains 16 residues. The trim removed 1 base at V and 8 bases at J, leaving 10 bases unmatched. This chain's CDR3 is CASSQAGTSSLGTQYF. DNA for the CDR3: TGTGCCAGCAGCCAAGCCGGGACTAGCTCCCTTGGTACGCAGTATTTT.

This clone came up a few times. This rearrangement joins TRBV5-4 to TRBJ2-1, with D unclear. V lost 0 bases, J lost 3 bases, and 7 bases lay in between. CDR3 length: 14 residues. Per germline, CDR1 SGHNT and CDR2 YYREEE (reference sequence). The CDR3 bases are TGTGCCAGCAGCTTGGAGCAGGACTACAATGAGCAGTTCTTC. Translation: CASSLEQDYNEQFF.

The chain uses TRBV19 and TRBJ2-3; 7 bases agree with TRBD2. Germline V lookup: CDR1 LNHDA, CDR2 SQIVND (reference sequence). The V gene end was trimmed by 3 bases and the J gene end by 0 bases; junction bases not matched to a gene: 9. This CDR3 spans 17 amino acids. The CDR3: CASSMALAGVSTDTQYF. The CDR3 DNA reads as TGTGCCAGTAGTATGGCCCTCGCGGGGGTTAGCACAGATACGCAGTATTTT. The whole variable domain, remainder taken from reference TRBV19 and TRBJ2-3, is DGGITQSPKYLFRKEGQNVTLSCEQNLNHDAMYWYRQDPGQGLRLIYYSQIVNDFQKGDIAEGYSVSREKKESFPLTVTSAQKNPTAFYLCASSMALAGVSTDTQYFGPGTRLTVL.

This chain joins TRBV2 and TRBJ1-6; no definite D call. Germline values: CDR1 SNHLY, CDR2 FYNNEI. Trimming left V 8 bases short and J 4 bases short, with 9 bases between. The CDR3 covers 13 residues. The DNA for the CDR3 is TGTGCCAGCCACAGAGAATATAATTCACCCCTCCACTTT. It is translated as CASHREYNSPLHF.

In nucleotides, the CDR3 is TGTGCCACCAGTGATGGGTCGCCAGGGACCCAGTACTTC. Translated, it gives CATSDGSPGTQYF. The V and J genes are TRBV24-1 and TRBJ2-5; D ambiguous. The CDR3 covers 13 residues. V lost 3 bases to trimming and J lost 7 bases, with 11 bases between them. CDR1 and CDR2 from the germline V gene are KGHDR and SFDVKD.

The V and J genes are TRBV21-1 and TRBJ1-5. TRBV21-1 is annotated as a pseudogene. This CDR3 spans 17 amino acids. As DNA, the CDR3 is TGTGCCAGCAGCCTCCTCTGGAGGACGTATAGCAATCAGCCCCAGCATTTT. Translating it yields CASSLLWRTYSNQPQHF.

The CDR3 DNA reads TGCGCCAGCGGAGATCCTCAGGGGGCAGAGACCCAGTACTTC. It translates to CASGDPQGAETQYF. The V call is TRBV5-1, the J call TRBJ2-5; 8 bases align to TRBD1. The CDR3 has 14 amino acids. Germline CDR1 and CDR2: SGHRS and YFSETQ. After removal of 7 bases from V and 4 bases from J, the junction contained 9 bases not matched to a gene. Variable domain in full (rest from reference TRBV5-1 and TRBJ2-5): KAGVTQTPRYLIKTRGQQVTLSCSPISGHRSVSWYQQTPGQGLQFLFEYFSETQRNKGNFPGRFSGRQFSNSRSEMNVSTLELGDSALYLCASGDPQGAETQYFGPGTRLLVL.

The chain is built from TRBV6-2 or TRBV6-3 and TRBJ2-3, with D tentatively TRBD2 (6 bases). There are 16 residues in the CDR3. CDR1 MNHEY and CDR2 SVGEGT come from the germline V gene. V lost 3 bases to trimming and J lost 4 bases, with 17 bases between them. The CDR3 reads CASSYGTWYSADTQYF. The CDR3 region has the DNA TGTGCCAGCAGTTATGGGACTTGGTACTCCGCAGATACGCAGTATTTT.

This chain links TRBV13 with TRBJ2-5; D perhaps matches TRBD2 (6 bases). Trimming removed 5 bases from V and 5 bases from J, with 12 bases in between. The CDR3 contains 13 residues. Per the germline V gene, CDR1 is PRHDT and CDR2 is FYEKMQ (reference sequence). This CDR3 is CASSLPGRETQYF. The CDR3 DNA sequence: TGTGCCAGCAGCCTCCCGGGGAGGGAGACCCAGTACTTC.

This clone was recorded only once. This sequence joins TRBV7-9 and TRBJ1-1, with D possibly matching TRBD1 (5 bases). From germline, CDR1 is SEHNR and CDR2 FQNEAQ (reference sequence). Trimming took off 3 bases at V and 1 base at J, with 9 bases between the two ends. The CDR3 length is 14 residues. CDR3 nucleotides: TGTGCCAGCAGCTTCCAACAGGAGAACACTGAAGCTTTCTTT. Residues: CASSFQQENTEAFF.

The CDR3 region is CASSGQGYGYTF. DNA of the CDR3: TGTGCCAGCAGTGGACAGGGGTATGGCTACACCTTC. The chain carries TRBV27 and TRBJ1-2; TRBD1 matches 9 bases. The CDR3 loop spans 12 amino acids. Per the germline V gene, CDR1 is MNHEY and CDR2 is SMNVEV (reference sequence). Trimming cost V 5 bases and J 5 bases; bases outside gene matches: 0.

V and J are TRBV4-1 and TRBJ2-7, with D possibly being TRBD1 (6 bases). The V gene's germline CDR1 is MGHRA and CDR2 YSYEKL. Trimming left V 4 bases short and J 7 bases short, with 17 bases between. CDR3 length equals 14 residues. CDR3 sequence reads: CASSPQGQTMEQYF. The DNA of the CDR3 is TGCGCCAGCAGCCCTCAGGGACAAACTATGGAGCAGTACTTC.

The chain combines TRBV3-1 (or the pseudogene TRBV3-2) with TRBJ1-3, with a possible D match to TRBD1 (6 bases). The CDR3 loop spans 15 amino acids. Trimming pared 8 bases from V and 3 bases from J, leaving 17 bases between. The germline V gene encodes CDR1 LGHDT and CDR2 YNNKEL (reference sequence). CDR3 sequence (DNA): TGTGCCAGCGGACCCCTACAGGGCCATGGAAACACCATATATTTT. Protein sequence: CASGPLQGHGNTIYF.

The chain links TRBV28 to TRBJ1-1; maybe TRBD1 (5 bases). The CDR3 spans 15 residues. The germline V gene has CDR1 MDHEN and CDR2 SYDVKM. V lost 2 bases, J lost 5 bases, and 15 bases lay in between. The CDR3 bases are TGTGCCAGCAGTTTAACGGGTGGACGGACAACTGAAGCTTTCTTT. It is translated as CASSLTGGRTTEAFF.

The CDR3 spells CASSLDSRPYGYTF. The CDR3 bases are TGTGCCAGTAGTCTCGACAGTCGGCCCTATGGCTACACCTTC. This chain uses TRBV19 with TRBJ1-2; a possible D gene is TRBD1 (5 bases). Germline V gene data show CDR1 as LNHDA and CDR2 as SQIVND (reference sequence). V was trimmed by 5 bases and J by 4 bases, leaving 14 bases between them. This CDR3 region has 14 residues.

V gene TRBV20-1 combines with J gene TRBJ1-1, with no clear D. From germline, CDR1 is DFQATT and CDR2 SNEGSKA (reference sequence). The CDR3 sequence is 11 residues long. V was clipped by 1 base and J by 7 bases, with 7 bases between them. Here the CDR3 reads CSARVSVEAFF. Written as DNA, the CDR3 is TGCAGTGCTAGAGTATCTGTTGAAGCTTTCTTT.

The CDR3 loop reads CASSSLGRDREETQYF. CDR3 sequence (DNA): TGTGCCAGCAGCTCACTGGGCCGGGACAGAGAAGAGACCCAGTACTTC. The genes are TRBV5-6 and TRBJ2-5; 7 positions agree with TRBD1. Germline loops: CDR1 SGHDT, CDR2 YYEEEE. The CDR3 is made up of 16 amino acids. J gave up 3 bases and V 3 bases, and 11 bases lay outside the gene matches.

The rearrangement uses TRBV5-1 and TRBJ2-7, with 7 bases identical to TRBD1. This CDR3 is 13 amino acids long. The V gene's germline CDR1 is SGHRS and CDR2 YFSETQ. The J segment lost 6 bases and the V segment lost 3 bases, leaving 6 bases of the junction unmatched. The CDR3 DNA is TGCGCCAGCAGCTCAGGACAGGCCTTCGAGCAGTACTTC. Protein product: CASSSGQAFEQYF.

The gene calls are TRBV5-4 and TRBJ1-1; 10 nucleotides align to TRBD1. Germline CDR1 SGHNT, CDR2 YYREEE (reference sequence). The CDR3 consists of 18 residues. J gave up 5 bases and V 3 bases, and 16 bases lay outside the gene matches. This chain's CDR3 is CASSSSLRDRGRKTEAFF. CDR3 coding DNA: TGTGCCAGCAGCTCCTCTCTCCGGGACAGGGGAAGAAAAACTGAAGCTTTCTTT.

This chain links TRBV2 with TRBJ2-5; no clear D gene. This CDR3 is 12 amino acids long. V lost 3 bases, J lost 1 base, and 3 bases lay in between. Looked up from germline, CDR1 is SNHLY and CDR2 is FYNNEI. In DNA, the CDR3 is TGTGCCAGCAGTGACCTCCAAGAGACCCAGTACTTC. Protein sequence: CASSDLQETQYF.

The chain employs TRBV13 and TRBJ1-6; the match to TRBD1 covers 7 bases. Unmatched junction bases numbered 11, after V lost 7 bases and J lost 5 bases. Germline CDR1 reads PRHDT; CDR2 reads FYEKMQ (reference sequence). This CDR3 region has 16 residues. The CDR3 nucleotides are TGTGCCAGCACCCCGGGAGGGGGCGTCAATAATTCACCCCTCCACTTT. Translation: CASTPGGGVNNSPLHF.

The chain recombines TRBV7-9 with TRBJ1-5, with D hard to call. V lost 1 base, J lost 0 bases, and 10 bases lay in between. CDR1 SEHNR and CDR2 FQNEAQ come from the germline V gene (reference sequence). The CDR3 extends over 16 amino acids. This CDR3 is CASSLGNSLSNQPQHF. CDR3 DNA sequence: TGTGCCAGCAGCTTAGGTAACAGTCTTAGCAATCAGCCCCAGCATTTT.